This entry lists 6 T cell receptor beta chains sequenced from one sample in a study of CD8+ T cells in alopecia areata. cDNA reverse transcribed from extracted RNA served as the sequencing template. The data were produced by immunoSEQ multiplex PCR, yet TCRdb's version contains in-frame clones alone and is incomplete. The repertoire holds some 180,000 clones, with approximately 55% as singletons. The sample's treatment: oral pan-JAK inhibitor, 5-10 mg twice daily. The source material was CD8+ T cells sorted from blood, sampled at week 24, from a patient treated with tofacitinib. These TCRs come from a human donor with alopecia areata.

This clone has more than one count but fewer than ten. The chain links TRBV23-1 to TRBJ1-1; D may be TRBD1 (6 bases). Being an ORF, TRBV23-1 has a function that is uncertain. The CDR3 covers 14 residues. With 2 bases removed from V and 7 bases from J, the gap between germline ends came to 14 bases. The CDR3: CASSQTGSPFEAFF. The CDR3, as DNA: TGCGCCAGCAGTCAAACAGGGTCCCCTTTTGAAGCTTTCTTT.

This chain links TRBV2 with TRBJ2-7; D may be TRBD1 (6 bases). Between the trimmed V and J ends, which lost 8 bases and 3 bases, there was a span of 14 bases. The germline V gene encodes CDR1 SNHLY and CDR2 FYNNEI. The CDR3 contains 13 residues. The CDR3, as DNA: TGTGCCAGCGAGGAGCAAGGGGGCTACGAGCAGTACTTC. It translates to CASEEQGGYEQYF.

This clone was seen a few times. This chain connects TRBV9 to TRBJ2-3; D possibly corresponds to TRBD1 (7 bases). The CDR3 sequence is 15 residues long. Trimming removed 6 bases from V and 0 bases from J, with 14 bases in between. Germline V gene data show CDR1 as SGDLS and CDR2 as YYNGEE. The CDR3 bases are TGTGCCAGCACCCAGGAGGGGGCGAGCACAGATACGCAGTATTTT. As protein: CASTQEGASTDTQYF.

The rearrangement uses TRBV4-3 and TRBJ1-5; D is perhaps TRBD1 (5 bases). The germline V gene has CDR1 LGHNA and CDR2 YSLEER. Trimming took off 0 bases at V and 6 bases at J, with 12 bases between the two ends. The CDR3 has 15 residues. CDR3 DNA: TGCGCCAGCAGCCAAGATAGGGGCGCGGGTCAGCCCCAGCATTTT. Translation gives CASSQDRGAGQPQHF.

The chain employs TRBV4-3 and TRBJ2-7; D may be TRBD1 (6 bases). CDR3 length equals 13 residues. V shed 3 bases and J shed 6 bases, with 12 bases lying between them. Germline CDR1 LGHNA, CDR2 YSLEER. CDR3 sequence (DNA): TGCGCCAGCAGCCAGTCTCCAGGGGTCGAGCAGTACTTC. Its protein product is CASSQSPGVEQYF.

The CDR3 region is CASSLRLSEQYF. Here the CDR3 DNA reads TGTGCCAGCAGCTTAAGGTTAAGTGAGCAGTACTTC. The V gene is TRBV13, the J gene TRBJ2-7, with no clear D. Germline CDR1 is PRHDT and CDR2 is FYEKMQ (reference sequence). This CDR3 region has 12 residues. V was cut by 2 bases and J by 7 bases, with 9 bases left in between.